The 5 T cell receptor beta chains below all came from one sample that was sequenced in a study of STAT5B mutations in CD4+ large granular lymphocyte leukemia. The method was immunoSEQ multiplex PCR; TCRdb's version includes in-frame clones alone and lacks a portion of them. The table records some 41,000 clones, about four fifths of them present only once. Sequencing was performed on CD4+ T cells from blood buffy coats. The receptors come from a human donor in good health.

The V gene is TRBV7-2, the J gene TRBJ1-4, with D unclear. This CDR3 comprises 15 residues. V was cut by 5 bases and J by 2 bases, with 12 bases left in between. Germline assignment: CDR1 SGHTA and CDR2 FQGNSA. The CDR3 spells CASSPRSGTNEKLFF. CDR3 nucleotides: TGTGCCAGCAGCCCCCGCTCTGGGACTAATGAAAAACTGTTTTTT.

The CDR3 sequence: CASKAGRIWDYNEQFF. For the CDR3, the DNA is TGTGCCAGCAAAGCTGGGAGGATTTGGGACTACAATGAGCAGTTCTTC. The chain links TRBV19 to TRBJ2-1; TRBD2 is a possible D gene (6 bases). The ends were cut back, 9 bases at V and 3 bases at J, with 21 bases in the middle. The CDR3 is 16 amino acids. From germline, CDR1 is LNHDA and CDR2 SQIVND (reference sequence). Using reference TRBV19 and TRBJ2-1 for the parts outside the CDR3, the full variable domain is DGGITQSPKYLFRKEGQNVTLSCEQNLNHDAMYWYRQDPGQGLRLIYYSQIVNDFQKGDIAEGYSVSREKKESFPLTVTSAQKNPTAFYLCASKAGRIWDYNEQFFGPGTRLTVL.

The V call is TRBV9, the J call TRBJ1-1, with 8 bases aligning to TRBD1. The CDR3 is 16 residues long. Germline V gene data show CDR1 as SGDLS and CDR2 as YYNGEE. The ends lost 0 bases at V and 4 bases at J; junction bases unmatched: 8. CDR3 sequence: CASSVAPRDRSTEAFF. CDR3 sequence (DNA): TGTGCCAGCAGCGTAGCGCCGAGGGACAGGTCCACTGAAGCTTTCTTT.

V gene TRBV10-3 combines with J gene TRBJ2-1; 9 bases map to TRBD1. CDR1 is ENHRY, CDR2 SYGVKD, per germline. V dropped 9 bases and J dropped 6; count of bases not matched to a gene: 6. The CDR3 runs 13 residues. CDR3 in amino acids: CAISLGQGNEQFF. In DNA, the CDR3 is TGTGCCATTTCCCTGGGACAGGGCAATGAGCAGTTCTTC.

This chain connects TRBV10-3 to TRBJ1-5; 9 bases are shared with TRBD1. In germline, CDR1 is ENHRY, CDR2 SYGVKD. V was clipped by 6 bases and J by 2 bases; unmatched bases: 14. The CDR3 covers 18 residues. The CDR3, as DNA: TGTGCCATCAGCGCCGTGTCAACAGGGGGCCAGGGCAATCAGCCCCAGCATTTT. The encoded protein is CAISAVSTGGQGNQPQHF.